This passage covers 22 T cell receptor beta chains from one sample sequenced in a study of blood T cell repertoires in COVID-19. The assay was immunoSEQ multiplex PCR, and TCRdb's table has in-frame clones only and misses some. Of around 270,000 clones listed, around 90% were seen once; the top ten hold about 3.1%. The source material was PBMCs or T cells enriched from blood (not recorded which). These receptors came from a middle-aged woman who had been exposed to COVID-19.

The chain carries TRBV28 and TRBJ1-1, with 12 bases lining up with TRBD1. The CDR3 loop spans 19 amino acids. With V trimmed by 4 bases and J by 0 bases, 12 bases remained unmatched. The germline gives CDR1 MDHEN, CDR2 SYDVKM. The CDR3 spells CASSSKRRDRGHVNTEAFF. CDR3 nucleotides: TGTGCCAGCAGTTCGAAACGCCGGGACAGGGGGCACGTGAACACTGAAGCTTTCTTT.

The J gene is TRBJ2-7, the V gene TRBV12-3 or TRBV12-4; D gene uncertain. The CDR3 length is 12 residues. The ends were cut back, 5 bases at V and 6 bases at J, with 11 bases in the middle. CDR3 nucleotide sequence: TGTGCCAGCAGTATATTCTCTAGCGAGCAGTACTTC. Translated: CASSIFSSEQYF.

The J gene is TRBJ2-2, the V gene TRBV10-3, with D possibly TRBD2 on 6 matching bases. The CDR3 is made up of 13 amino acids. V dropped 6 bases and J dropped 4 bases, with 9 bases sitting between them. Germline CDR1 reads ENHRY; CDR2 reads SYGVKD. The CDR3 here is CAIRLAITGELFF. CDR3 nucleotide sequence: TGTGCCATCAGGCTAGCGATCACCGGGGAGCTGTTTTTT.

The chain is built from TRBV7-2 and TRBJ1-4, with D perhaps matching TRBD1 (6 bases). Germline V CDR1 and CDR2: SGHTA, FQGNSA. There are 14 residues in the CDR3. Trimming took off 2 bases at V and 4 bases at J, with 8 bases between the two ends. CDR3 sequence (DNA): TGTGCCAGCAGCTTAAGGGGGTATAATGAAAAACTGTTTTTT. Translating it yields CASSLRGYNEKLFF. Together with reference TRBV7-2 and TRBJ1-4, the CDR3 gives the full variable domain: GAGVSQSPSNKVTEKGKDVELRCDPISGHTALYWYRQSLGQGLEFLIYFQGNSAPDKSGLPSDRFSAERTGGSVSTLTIQRTQQEDSAVYLCASSLRGYNEKLFFGSGTQLSVL.

The J gene is TRBJ2-1, the V gene TRBV6-6; D not certain. The V gene's germline CDR1 is MNHNY and CDR2 SVGAGI (reference sequence). V lost 2 bases and J lost 8, with 16 bases in between. This CDR3 comprises 15 residues. CDR3 residues: CASSYLGSLLYEQFF. In nucleotides, the CDR3 is TGTGCCAGCAGTTACCTCGGGTCTCTTTTGTATGAGCAGTTCTTC.

CDR3 in amino acids: CATSDLAPGQGANEQFF. The CDR3 DNA reads TGTGCCACCAGTGACCTCGCGCCGGGACAGGGGGCGAATGAGCAGTTCTTC. V gene TRBV24-1 combines with J gene TRBJ2-1; 12 positions agree with TRBD1. CDR1 is KGHDR and CDR2 is SFDVKD in the germline V gene. The CDR3 length is 17 residues. Trimming took 4 bases from V and 7 from J; bases not matched to a gene: 10.

This clone was found a few times. The genes are TRBV4-2 and TRBJ1-6; D is possibly TRBD1 (5 bases). Per germline, CDR1 LGHNA and CDR2 YNFKEQ. The CDR3 is 14 residues long. The V gene lost 4 bases and the J gene lost 9 bases, with 13 bases spanning the gap. CDR3 loop: CASSPAQGASPLHF. The DNA for the CDR3 is TGTGCCAGCAGCCCTGCCCAGGGCGCTTCACCCCTCCACTTT.

The V call is TRBV19, the J call TRBJ1-3, with D perhaps matching TRBD1 (6 bases). V lost 5 bases and J lost 0, with 26 bases in between. The CDR3 totals 20 residues. Germline CDR1 LNHDA, CDR2 SQIVND (reference sequence). CDR3 in DNA: TGTGCCAGTAGTCCAAGGACCGGCAATCCATGGGGGCTCTCTGGAAACACCATATATTTT. Encoded protein: CASSPRTGNPWGLSGNTIYF.

CDR3 amino acids: CASSLSRVSGDTQYF. Here the CDR3 DNA reads TGTGCCAGCAGCTTAAGTCGGGTCAGTGGAGATACGCAGTATTTT. This rearrangement joins TRBV11-3 to TRBJ2-3, with unresolved D. The germline gives CDR1 SGHNT, CDR2 YENEEA. The CDR3 has 15 residues. V was cut by 2 bases and J by 5 bases, with 14 bases left in between.

This clone was found once. The chain employs TRBV24-1 and TRBJ1-1; no clear D gene. The V gene's germline CDR1 is KGHDR and CDR2 SFDVKD. The CDR3 spans 12 residues. V dropped 7 bases and J dropped 3 bases, with 8 bases sitting between them. Written as DNA, the CDR3 is TGTGCCACCAGCACTAGGGACACTGAAGCTTTCTTT. It encodes CATSTRDTEAFF.

The rearrangement joins TRBV18 to TRBJ1-1, with D tentatively TRBD1 (6 bases). There are 14 residues in the CDR3. The V end lost 3 bases, the J end lost 3 bases, and 11 bases lay between the germline ends. Germline-derived CDR1 and CDR2 are KGHSH and LQKENI. As DNA, the CDR3 is TGTGCCAGCTCACCGGGGACACCCTACACTGAAGCTTTCTTT. Protein sequence: CASSPGTPYTEAFF.

The table lists this clone with a few counts. This chain uses TRBV18 with TRBJ1-6; D not resolved. Germline V gene lookup returns CDR1 KGHSH and CDR2 LQKENI. CDR3 length: 15 amino acids. V was pared by 6 bases and J by 9 bases, with 18 bases between. CDR3 loop: CASSSSAGGVSPLHF. The CDR3 nucleotides read TGTGCCAGCTCTTCGTCCGCCGGAGGTGTTTCACCCCTCCACTTT.

V and J are TRBV10-3 and TRBJ1-1; tentative D call: TRBD1 (5 bases). This CDR3 comprises 13 residues. Trimming removed 6 bases from V and 1 base from J, with 9 bases in between. CDR1 is ENHRY, CDR2 SYGVKD, per germline. In nucleotides, the CDR3 is TGTGCCATCAGCCTGACAGAGAACACTGAAGCTTTCTTT. Protein: CAISLTENTEAFF.

The rearrangement links TRBV4-2 to TRBJ2-1; weak D call: TRBD1 (6 bases). The CDR3 totals 14 residues. Trimming cost V 0 bases and J 10 bases, with 13 bases left between them. Germline V gives CDR1 LGHNA, CDR2 YNFKEQ. In nucleotides, the CDR3 is TGTGCCAGCAGCCAAGATCGTTTGAGGGGGGAGCAGTTCTTC. This sequence encodes CASSQDRLRGEQFF.

This sequence joins TRBV6-5 and TRBJ1-2; D is undetermined. Germline-derived CDR1 and CDR2 are MNHEY and SVGAGI. Trimming took off 1 base at V and 7 bases at J, with 4 bases between the two ends. This CDR3 contains 11 residues. CDR3 coding DNA: TGTGCCAGCAGTTACTTCTCTGGCTACACCTTC. Protein: CASSYFSGYTF.

V is TRBV2 and J is TRBJ2-5; 7 bases fit TRBD2. CDR1 is SNHLY and CDR2 is FYNNEI in the germline V gene. CDR3 length: 14 residues. V trimming: 8 bases; J trimming: 2 bases; junction bases outside the gene matches: 8. Written as DNA, the CDR3 is TGTGCCAGCTTGGGGGGGGAGGGACAAGAGACCCAGTACTTC. It yields the protein CASLGGEGQETQYF.

This sequence joins TRBV7-2 and TRBJ2-1, with 7 bases aligning to TRBD2. Germline CDR1 SGHTA, CDR2 FQGNSA. The CDR3 extends over 14 amino acids. V gave up 3 bases and J gave up 4 bases; unmatched junction bases: 3. In nucleotides, the CDR3 is TGTGCCAGCAGCTTTGAGGGAGGGTACAATGAGCAGTTCTTC. It encodes CASSFEGGYNEQFF.

The CDR3 sequence: CASSLAGREQFF. CDR3 DNA: TGTGCCAGCAGCTTAGCGGGACGTGAGCAGTTCTTC. The chain has TRBV5-4 and TRBJ2-1, with 7 bases identical to TRBD2. Germline V lookup: CDR1 SGHNT, CDR2 YYREEE (reference sequence). With 2 bases clipped from V and 9 bases from J, the junction kept 2 bases outside the gene matches. CDR3 length: 12 residues.

This chain links TRBV25-1 with TRBJ2-3, with 9 bases aligning to TRBD1. V shed 5 bases and J 6 bases; nucleotides not matched to a gene: 6. The CDR3 is 14 amino acids. The germline gives CDR1 MGHDK, CDR2 SYGVNS. The CDR3, as DNA: TGTGCCAGCAGTAGACAGGGGGGATGGGATACGCAGTATTTT. It codes for CASSRQGGWDTQYF.

This chain joins TRBV29-1 and TRBJ2-5; tentatively, D is TRBD1 (6 bases). Trimming shortened V by 8 bases and J by 0 bases, and 19 bases separated the two germline ends. Germline assignment: CDR1 SQVTM and CDR2 ANQGSEA. The CDR3 is made up of 15 amino acids. The CDR3 reads CSSRGQGNNQETQYF. The CDR3 nucleotides are TGCAGCTCCCGAGGCCAGGGGAACAACCAAGAGACCCAGTACTTC.

This chain's CDR3 is CASSSFGVAANTGELFF. CDR3 DNA sequence: TGTGCCAGCAGCTCCTTCGGGGTAGCGGCGAACACCGGGGAGCTGTTTTTT. This rearrangement joins TRBV7-3 to TRBJ2-2, with D maybe TRBD2 (6 bases). Looked up from germline, CDR1 is SGHTA and CDR2 is FQGTGA. This CDR3 region has 17 residues. V was pared by 4 bases and J by 0 bases, with 15 bases between.

This sequence joins TRBV11-3 and TRBJ1-2; 7 bases align to TRBD1. V trimming: 5 bases; J trimming: 3 bases; junction bases outside the gene matches: 12. Germline assignment: CDR1 SGHNT and CDR2 YENEEA. The CDR3 spans 16 residues. CDR3 bases: TGTGCCAGCAGCCAAGATAGGGGGCGCGGTGACTATGGCTACACCTTC. This gives the protein CASSQDRGRGDYGYTF. Filled out from reference TRBV11-3 and TRBJ1-2, the complete variable domain reads EAGVVQSPRYKIIEKKQPVAFWCNPISGHNTLYWYLQNLGQGPELLIRYENEEAVDDSQLPKDRFSAERLKGVDSTLKIQPAELGDSAVYLCASSQDRGRGDYGYTFGSGTRLTVV.